This TCR beta chain originates from a study of blood T cell repertoires in COVID-19. Study at large: Italy, Spain and the United States were the sources of the convalescent and acute COVID-19 samples.

As handled by the study authors: Reference gene primer amplification gave estimated nucleated cell counts. Sequencing was performed with immunoSEQ multiplex PCR; in TCRdb, only in-frame clones are kept and a portion is missing. V and J calls and clone size follow that table, whereas D and trimming were derived from the DNA. The profile shows about 240,000 clones, 86% of them singletons. CDR1 MNHNS and CDR2 SASEGT come from the germline V gene. The CDR3 covers 17 residues. The V segment lost 0 bases and the J segment 4 bases; nucleotides outside the gene matches: 12. The chain links TRBV6-1 to TRBJ2-7; TRBD1 matches at 7 bases. Source material: PBMCs or T cells enriched from blood (not recorded which). This receptor was taken from a woman aged 40 to 50 with acute COVID-19. CDR3 in amino acids: CASSEALKGARSYEQYF. DNA of the CDR3: TGTGCCAGCAGTGAAGCCTTAAAGGGGGCGCGGAGTTACGAGCAGTACTTC.